The 6 T cell receptor beta chains below come from one sample, sequenced in a study of early T cells in non-severe SARS-CoV-2 infection. TCRdb re-called the 5' RACE reads through MiXCR, storing one row per CDR3 protein. The repertoire consists of fewer than 65,000 distinct CDR3 sequences, with 9.5% to 15% occurring once and the leading ten covering 1.2% to 1.5%. The sequencing sample was made of whole blood. The receptors were gathered from an adult who was a healthcare worker with PCR-confirmed SARS-CoV-2 infection or an uninfected control (not recorded which).

This clonotype was counted at least ten times. V usage is TRBV23-1 and J usage is TRBJ1-1; D perhaps matches TRBD1 (5 bases). TRBV23-1 is treated as an ORF (open reading frame) with a function not yet certain. This CDR3 has 17 amino acids. The germline V and J ends were trimmed by 2 bases and 0 bases, with 16 bases remaining between them. CDR3 in amino acids: CASSQGTQLGMNTEAFF. CDR3 in DNA: TGCGCCAGCAGTCAAGGGACGCAACTGGGGATGAACACTGAAGCTTTCTTT.

This clonotype was recorded a few times. Germline and junction disagree at one end, which may indicate a read error. The chain links TRBV7-9 to TRBJ1-2; 7 bases are a match to TRBD1. Per the germline V gene, CDR1 is SEHNR and CDR2 is FQNEAQ (reference sequence). The CDR3 extends over 12 amino acids. This CDR3 is CASSQPGQARGF. In DNA, the CDR3 is TGTGCCAGCAGCCAGCCTGGACAGGCCCGGGGCTTC.

The V gene is TRBV4-2, the J gene TRBJ2-7, with D perhaps TRBD1 or TRBD2 (6 bases each). Trimming removed 0 bases from V and 6 bases from J, with 24 bases in between. The CDR3 is 18 residues long. CDR1 and CDR2 (germline): LGHNA, YNFKEQ. The CDR3 nucleotides are TGTGCCAGCAGCCAAGATACTCTAGCGAGTAAGGGGGGAGCCGAGCAGTACTTC. It codes for CASSQDTLASKGGAEQYF.

Many counts were recorded for this clonotype. The J gene is TRBJ1-1, the V gene TRBV18; D remains unclear. The germline V and J ends were trimmed by 4 bases and 1 base, with 13 bases remaining between them. The germline CDR1 and CDR2 sequences are KGHSH and LQKENI. This CDR3 region has 15 residues. The CDR3 loop reads CASSLARGRNTEAFF. CDR3 nucleotides: TGTGCCAGCTCACTAGCCCGTGGTCGGAACACTGAAGCTTTCTTT.

This rearrangement joins TRBV18 to TRBJ1-1; possible D gene TRBD1, 5 bases. V dropped 4 bases and J dropped 7 bases, with 10 bases sitting between them. From germline, CDR1 is KGHSH and CDR2 LQKENI. CDR3 length equals 12 residues. The DNA for the CDR3 is TGTGCCAGCTCACGCGGGGGGATTGAAGCTTTCTTT. It yields the protein CASSRGGIEAFF.

Ten or more counts support this clonotype. The gene calls are TRBV5-1 and TRBJ2-5; 7 nucleotides match TRBD1. The CDR3 runs to 15 residues. The germline CDR1 and CDR2 sequences are SGHRS and YFSETQ. Germline trimming cut 6 bases from V and 3 bases from J; bases unmatched to any gene: 11. The CDR3 loop reads CASNPTGIREETQYF. CDR3 DNA sequence: TGCGCCAGCAACCCGACAGGGATAAGGGAAGAGACCCAGTACTTC.